This TCR beta chain was found in a study of beta chain features in type 1 diabetes. Turning to the study itself: Patients did not differ from healthy donors in age, gender or cell yield. Across every sample, 107,917,701 sorted cells were examined in total. Findings and limits, study-wide: There was a moderate but significant shortening of TCRB CDR3s in all four CD4+ subsets of Type 1 diabetes patients. There was no resolution here of whether HLA type influences TCRB rearrangement.

A note on this clone: The target antigen is unknown.

Per the germline V gene, CDR1 is MDHEN and CDR2 is SYDVKM. Trimming pared 5 bases from V and 3 bases from J, leaving 16 bases between. CDR3 length equals 15 residues. Expressed TCRB transcripts got sequenced, as all isolated RNA was reverse transcribed. About 3.7 million reads, on average, came from each naive, central memory and regulatory T cell sample. Some clones are missing from TCRdb's copy, which holds only in-frame ones; the method was immunoSEQ multiplex PCR. The data show around 150,000 clones, approximately 10% seen once. Sequencing was carried out using central memory CD4+ T cells from blood. This rearrangement joins TRBV28 to TRBJ1-2; D not certain. This receptor was identified in a young man with type 1 diabetes. CDR3 bases: TGTGCCAGCAGTCAAGAGGGAGGCGATTACTATGGCTACACCTTC. Protein product: CASSQEGGDYYGYTF.